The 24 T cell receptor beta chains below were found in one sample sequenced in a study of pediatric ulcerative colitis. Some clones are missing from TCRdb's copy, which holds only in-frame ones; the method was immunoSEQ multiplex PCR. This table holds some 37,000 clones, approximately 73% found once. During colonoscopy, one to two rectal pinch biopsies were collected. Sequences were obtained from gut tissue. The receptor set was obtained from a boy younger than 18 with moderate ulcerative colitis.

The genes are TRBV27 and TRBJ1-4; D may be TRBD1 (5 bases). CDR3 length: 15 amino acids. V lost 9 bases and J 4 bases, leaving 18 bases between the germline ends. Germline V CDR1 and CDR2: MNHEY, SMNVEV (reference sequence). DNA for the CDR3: TGTGCCAGTAGTCCCAGACAGTCGTTTAATGAAAAACTGTTTTTT. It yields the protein CASSPRQSFNEKLFF.

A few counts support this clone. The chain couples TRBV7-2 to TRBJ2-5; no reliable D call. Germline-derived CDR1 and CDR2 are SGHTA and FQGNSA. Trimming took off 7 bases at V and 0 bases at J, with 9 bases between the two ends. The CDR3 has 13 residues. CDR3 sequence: CASTPGHQETQYF. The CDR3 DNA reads TGTGCCAGCACCCCGGGCCACCAAGAGACCCAGTACTTC.

In DNA, the CDR3 is TGCGCCAGCAGCTTGGCCTCCAGGGGTTACAATGAGCAGTTCTTC. As protein: CASSLASRGYNEQFF. The genes are TRBV5-1 and TRBJ2-1, with TRBD1 as a possible D gene (6 bases). Trimming cost V 0 bases and J 4 bases, with 11 bases left between them. The V gene's germline CDR1 is SGHRS and CDR2 YFSETQ. The CDR3 consists of 15 residues. The entire variable domain, with the rest obtained from reference TRBV5-1 and TRBJ2-1, is as follows: KAGVTQTPRYLIKTRGQQVTLSCSPISGHRSVSWYQQTPGQGLQFLFEYFSETQRNKGNFPGRFSGRQFSNSRSEMNVSTLELGDSALYLCASSLASRGYNEQFFGPGTRLTVL.

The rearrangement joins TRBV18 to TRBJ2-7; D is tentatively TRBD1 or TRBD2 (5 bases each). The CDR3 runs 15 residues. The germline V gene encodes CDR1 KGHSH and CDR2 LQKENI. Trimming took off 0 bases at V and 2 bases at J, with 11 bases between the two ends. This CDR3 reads CASSPPGQGPYEQYF. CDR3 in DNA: TGTGCCAGCTCACCACCGGGCCAGGGACCCTACGAGCAGTACTTC.

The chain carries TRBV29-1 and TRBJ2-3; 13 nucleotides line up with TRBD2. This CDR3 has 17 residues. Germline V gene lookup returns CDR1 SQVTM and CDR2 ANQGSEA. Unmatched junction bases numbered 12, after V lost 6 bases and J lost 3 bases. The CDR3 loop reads CSVATSGGALVTDTQYF. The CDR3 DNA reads TGCAGCGTCGCCACTAGCGGGGGGGCTCTCGTTACAGATACGCAGTATTTT.

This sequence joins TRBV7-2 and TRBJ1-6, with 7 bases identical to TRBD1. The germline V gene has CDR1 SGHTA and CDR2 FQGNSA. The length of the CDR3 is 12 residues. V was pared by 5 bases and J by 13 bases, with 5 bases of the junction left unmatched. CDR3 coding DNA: TGTGCCAGCAGCCGACGACAGGGCCCCCTCCACTTT. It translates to CASSRRQGPLHF. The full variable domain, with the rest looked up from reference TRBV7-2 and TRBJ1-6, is GAGVSQSPSNKVTEKGKDVELRCDPISGHTALYWYRQSLGQGLEFLIYFQGNSAPDKSGLPSDRFSAERTGGSVSTLTIQRTQQEDSAVYLCASSRRQGPLHFGNGTRLTVT.

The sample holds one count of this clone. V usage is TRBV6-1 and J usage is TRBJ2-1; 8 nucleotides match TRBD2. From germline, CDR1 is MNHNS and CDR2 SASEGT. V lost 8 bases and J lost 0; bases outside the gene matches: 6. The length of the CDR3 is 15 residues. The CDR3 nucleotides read TGTGCCAGCGAACTAGCGGAAAGCTCCTACAATGAGCAGTTCTTC. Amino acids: CASELAESSYNEQFF.

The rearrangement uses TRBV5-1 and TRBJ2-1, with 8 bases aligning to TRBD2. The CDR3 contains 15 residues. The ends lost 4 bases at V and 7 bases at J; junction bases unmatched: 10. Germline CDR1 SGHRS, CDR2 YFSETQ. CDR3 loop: CASSPIGTRINEQFF. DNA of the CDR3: TGCGCCAGCAGCCCCATCGGGACTAGAATAAATGAGCAGTTCTTC.

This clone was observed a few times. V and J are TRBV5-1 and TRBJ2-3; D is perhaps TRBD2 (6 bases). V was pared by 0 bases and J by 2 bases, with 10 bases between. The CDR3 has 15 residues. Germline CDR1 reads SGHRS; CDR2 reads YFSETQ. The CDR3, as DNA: TGCGCCAGCAGCTTGGGTCGGGAGTACACAGATACGCAGTATTTT. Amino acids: CASSLGREYTDTQYF.

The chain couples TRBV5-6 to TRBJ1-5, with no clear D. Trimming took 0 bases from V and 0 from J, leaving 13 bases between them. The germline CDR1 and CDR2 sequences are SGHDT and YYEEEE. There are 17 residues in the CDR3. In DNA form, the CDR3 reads TGTGCCAGCAGCTTGGGAGGACTAGGTCATAGCAATCAGCCCCAGCATTTT. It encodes CASSLGGLGHSNQPQHF.

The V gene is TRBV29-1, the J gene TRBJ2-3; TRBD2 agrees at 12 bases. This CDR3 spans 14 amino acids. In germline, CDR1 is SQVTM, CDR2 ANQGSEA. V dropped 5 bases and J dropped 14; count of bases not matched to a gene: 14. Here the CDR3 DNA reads TGCAGCGTTTGGGGACTAGCGGGCGTCATGACGGCGTATTTT. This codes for CSVWGLAGVMTAYF.

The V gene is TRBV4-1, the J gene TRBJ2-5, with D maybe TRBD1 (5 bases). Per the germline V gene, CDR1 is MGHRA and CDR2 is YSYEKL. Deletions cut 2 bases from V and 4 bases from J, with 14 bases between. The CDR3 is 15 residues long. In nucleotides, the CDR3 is TGCGCCAGCAGCCAATACCAGGGTATCGGAGAGACCCAGTACTTC. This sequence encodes CASSQYQGIGETQYF.

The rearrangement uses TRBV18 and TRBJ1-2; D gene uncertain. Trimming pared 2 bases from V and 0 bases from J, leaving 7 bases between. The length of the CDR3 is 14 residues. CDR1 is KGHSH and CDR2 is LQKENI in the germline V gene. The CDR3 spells CASSPETSNYGYTF. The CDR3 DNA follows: TGTGCCAGCTCACCAGAGACCTCTAACTATGGCTACACCTTC.

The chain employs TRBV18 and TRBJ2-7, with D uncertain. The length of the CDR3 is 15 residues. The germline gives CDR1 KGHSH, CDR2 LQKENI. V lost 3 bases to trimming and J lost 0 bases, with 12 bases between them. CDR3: CASSPRELNSYEQYF. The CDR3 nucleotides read TGTGCCAGCTCACCTCGCGAGTTAAACTCCTACGAGCAGTACTTC.

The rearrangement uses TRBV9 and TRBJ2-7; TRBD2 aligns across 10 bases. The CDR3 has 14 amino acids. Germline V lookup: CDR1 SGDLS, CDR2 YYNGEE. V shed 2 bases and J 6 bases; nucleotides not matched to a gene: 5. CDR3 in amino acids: CASSVSGGPVEQYF. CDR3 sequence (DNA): TGTGCCAGCAGCGTTAGCGGGGGGCCCGTCGAGCAGTACTTC.

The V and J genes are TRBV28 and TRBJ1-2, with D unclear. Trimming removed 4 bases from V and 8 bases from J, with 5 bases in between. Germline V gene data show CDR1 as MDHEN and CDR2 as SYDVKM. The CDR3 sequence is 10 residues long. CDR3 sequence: CASSYDGYTF. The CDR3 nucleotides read TGTGCCAGCAGTTATGACGGCTACACCTTC.

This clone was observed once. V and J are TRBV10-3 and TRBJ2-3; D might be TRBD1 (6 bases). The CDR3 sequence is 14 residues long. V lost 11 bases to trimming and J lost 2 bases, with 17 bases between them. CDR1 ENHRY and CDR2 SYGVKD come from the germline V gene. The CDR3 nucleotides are TGTGCCGCAAACAGGGCCGGGGACACAGATACGCAGTATTTT. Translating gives CAANRAGDTDTQYF.

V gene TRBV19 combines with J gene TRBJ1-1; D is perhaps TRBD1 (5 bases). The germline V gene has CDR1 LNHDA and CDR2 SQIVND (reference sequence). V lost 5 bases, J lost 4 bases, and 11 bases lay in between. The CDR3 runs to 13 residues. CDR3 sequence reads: CASSVRVATEAFF. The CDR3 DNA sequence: TGTGCCAGTAGTGTCAGGGTGGCCACTGAAGCTTTCTTT.

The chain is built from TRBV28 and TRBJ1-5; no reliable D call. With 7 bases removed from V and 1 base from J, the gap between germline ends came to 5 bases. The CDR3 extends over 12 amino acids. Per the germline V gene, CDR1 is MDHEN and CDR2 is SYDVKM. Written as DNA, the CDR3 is TGTGCCAGCAAATTGAGCAATCAGCCCCAGCATTTT. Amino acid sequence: CASKLSNQPQHF.

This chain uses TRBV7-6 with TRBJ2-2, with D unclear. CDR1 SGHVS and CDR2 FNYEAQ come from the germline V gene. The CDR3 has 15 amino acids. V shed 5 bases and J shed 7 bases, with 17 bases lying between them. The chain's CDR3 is CASSPGPSRGGELFF. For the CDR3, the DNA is TGTGCCAGCAGCCCCGGGCCATCTCGAGGCGGGGAGCTGTTTTTT.

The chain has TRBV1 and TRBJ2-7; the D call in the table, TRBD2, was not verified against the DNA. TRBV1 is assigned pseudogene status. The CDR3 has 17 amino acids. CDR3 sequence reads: CTSSQDRIQRATYEQYF. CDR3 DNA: TGCACCAGCAGCCAAGATCGGATCCAGCGGGCGACCTACGAGCAGTACTTC.

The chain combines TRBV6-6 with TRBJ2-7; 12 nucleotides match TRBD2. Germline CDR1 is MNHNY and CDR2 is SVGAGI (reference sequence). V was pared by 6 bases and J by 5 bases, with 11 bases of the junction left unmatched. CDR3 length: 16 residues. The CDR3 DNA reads TGTGCCAGCAGGGCTAGCGGGAGGGATATTATTGACGAGCAGTACTTC. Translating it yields CASRASGRDIIDEQYF.

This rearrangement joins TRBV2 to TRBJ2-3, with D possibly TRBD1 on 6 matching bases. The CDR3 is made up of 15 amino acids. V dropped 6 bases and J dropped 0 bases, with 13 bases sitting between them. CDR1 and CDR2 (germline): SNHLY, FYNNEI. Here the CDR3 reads CASRWGQLSTDTQYF. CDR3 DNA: TGTGCCAGCAGGTGGGGGCAACTTAGCACAGATACGCAGTATTTT.

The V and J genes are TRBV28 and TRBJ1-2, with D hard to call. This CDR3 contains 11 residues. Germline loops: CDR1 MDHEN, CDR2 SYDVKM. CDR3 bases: TGTGGTGCCGGCGCGGGCTATGGCTACACCTTC. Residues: CGAGAGYGYTF.